Following are 13 T cell receptor beta chains from one sample sequenced in a study of shared clonotypes between healthy human individuals. The assay was immunoSEQ multiplex PCR, and TCRdb's table has in-frame clones only and misses some. The sample yields millions of clones, about 95% seen once. Naive CD8 cells comprised CD45RO-negative, CCR7-positively selected cells, excluding terminally differentiated effector memory CD45RA+ cells. What was sequenced was naive CD8+ T cells sorted from blood. These receptors were collected from a man between 18 and 29 years old in good health.

The DNA of the CDR3 is TGCGCCAGCAGTCAACCCTCGGTGTGGGCCTATGGCTACACCTTC. Translated: CASSQPSVWAYGYTF. V gene TRBV23-1 combines with J gene TRBJ1-2; no clear D. TRBV23-1 is filed as an ORF, its function uncertain. This CDR3 contains 15 residues. Trimming took off 2 bases at V and 4 bases at J, with 14 bases between the two ends.

The rearrangement joins TRBV7-2 to TRBJ2-7; no clear D gene. V was pared by 5 bases and J by 9 bases, with 8 bases between. The CDR3 sequence is 10 residues long. The germline gives CDR1 SGHTA, CDR2 FQGNSA. The CDR3 loop is CASSGERQYF. DNA of the CDR3: TGTGCCAGCAGCGGAGAAAGGCAGTACTTC.

As to this clone: Other DNA sequences in this sample translate to the same CDR3. The chain combines TRBV27 with TRBJ2-7; the D is unclear. Trimming removed 2 bases from V and 2 bases from J, with 7 bases in between. The CDR3 length is 13 residues. Germline CDR1 and CDR2: MNHEY and SMNVEV (reference sequence). CDR3 loop: CASSLTEAYEQYF. The CDR3, as DNA: TGTGCCAGCAGTTTAACGGAAGCCTACGAGCAGTACTTC.

This clone showed up just once. V usage is TRBV5-1 and J usage is TRBJ2-1; 7 bases match TRBD2. Germline lookup yields CDR1 SGHRS and CDR2 YFSETQ. Trimming cost V 5 bases and J 4 bases; bases outside gene matches: 6. CDR3 length: 14 residues. The CDR3 DNA follows: TGCGCCAGCAGAGCTAGCGGATCTTACAATGAGCAGTTCTTC. Protein: CASRASGSYNEQFF.

The chain combines TRBV9 with TRBJ2-7; D is unresolved. V lost 3 bases and J lost 2, with 15 bases in between. The V gene's germline CDR1 is SGDLS and CDR2 YYNGEE. The length of the CDR3 is 15 residues. The CDR3 region has the DNA TGTGCCAGCAGCGGAGGACCGGATCCGACCTACGAGCAGTACTTC. It yields the protein CASSGGPDPTYEQYF.

As DNA, the CDR3 is TGCGCCAGCAGCCCAGCACAGCTTCAAAGCTCCTACGAGCAGTACTTC. Its protein product is CASSPAQLQSSYEQYF. The chain recombines TRBV5-1 with TRBJ2-7; D ambiguous. The V gene's germline CDR1 is SGHRS and CDR2 YFSETQ. V lost 4 bases, J lost 0 bases, and 17 bases lay in between. The CDR3 loop spans 16 amino acids.

The J gene is TRBJ2-7, the V gene TRBV2, with no clear D. Germline V lookup: CDR1 SNHLY, CDR2 FYNNEI. The CDR3 has 15 residues. The ends were cut back, 4 bases at V and 2 bases at J, with 15 bases in the middle. The CDR3 sequence: CASSGAGLIAYEQYF. CDR3 nucleotides: TGTGCCAGCAGTGGGGCTGGGCTGATTGCCTACGAGCAGTACTTC.

The chain recombines TRBV27 with TRBJ2-1; TRBD2 aligns across 13 bases. Looked up from germline, CDR1 is MNHEY and CDR2 is SMNVEV (reference sequence). The CDR3 has 15 amino acids. V was pared by 2 bases and J by 9 bases, with 4 bases of the junction left unmatched. CDR3 sequence (DNA): TGTGCCAGCAGTTTAAGGACTAGCGGGAGTTCTGAGCAGTTCTTC. Its translation is CASSLRTSGSSEQFF.

On this clone itself: Other DNA sequences in this specimen translate into the identical CDR3. The CDR3 DNA sequence: TGTGCCAGCAGCCCGACAGGGTACGGCTACACCTTC. Amino acids: CASSPTGYGYTF. The rearrangement joins TRBV7-9 to TRBJ1-2, with 7 bases that match TRBD1. This CDR3 is 12 amino acids long. Germline assignment: CDR1 SEHNR and CDR2 FQNEAQ (reference sequence). V dropped 5 bases and J dropped 8; count of bases not matched to a gene: 5.

The rearrangement uses TRBV27 and TRBJ2-7, with 11 bases that match TRBD2. Germline CDR1 reads MNHEY; CDR2 reads SMNVEV (reference sequence). V lost 9 bases to trimming and J lost 6 bases; unmatched junction nucleotides: 1. The CDR3 totals 11 residues. The CDR3 DNA follows: TGTGCCAGTAGCGGGGGGGGCGAGCAGTACTTC. It yields the protein CASSGGGEQYF.

The chain is built from TRBV9 and TRBJ2-3; no clear D gene. The V end was cut by 4 bases, the J end by 2 bases, with 8 bases between. CDR1 and CDR2 (germline): SGDLS, YYNGEE. The CDR3 runs to 13 residues. The CDR3 protein is CASSPQLTDTQYF. CDR3 bases: TGTGCCAGCAGCCCCCAGCTCACAGATACGCAGTATTTT.

The chain links TRBV27 to TRBJ2-7; tentatively, D is TRBD1 (5 bases). This CDR3 comprises 13 residues. Per germline, CDR1 MNHEY and CDR2 SMNVEV (reference sequence). V was pared by 8 bases and J by 3 bases, with 14 bases between. The CDR3 bases are TGTGCCAGCGCCGTGGGGCATCTCTACGAGCAGTACTTC. It is translated as CASAVGHLYEQYF.

V gene TRBV27 combines with J gene TRBJ2-2, with 7 nucleotides matching TRBD1. V lost 1 base to trimming and J lost 4 bases; unmatched junction nucleotides: 6. The CDR3 sequence is 16 residues long. Germline V gives CDR1 MNHEY, CDR2 SMNVEV (reference sequence). In DNA, the CDR3 is TGTGCCAGCAGTTTATTCTCAGGGGACAGCACCGGGGAGCTGTTTTTT. Protein: CASSLFSGDSTGELFF.